This T cell receptor beta chain was recovered during a study of monozygotic twins with inflammatory bowel disease. The study, taken as a whole, reports: A distinction between different T cell subtypes was not possible. TCRbeta diversity (inverse Simpson) was lower in IBD patients than in healthy co-twins. Perhaps reflecting limited power, concordant and discordant twins did not differ in repertoire similarity.

Reprocessing the 5' RACE reads, TCRdb reports a single entry for every CDR3 protein and omits DNA. The sample has fewer than 550,000 distinct CDR3 sequences; the top ten hold under 3%. Germline CDR1 reads SNHLY; CDR2 reads FYNNEI. This CDR3 contains 13 residues. About this clonotype itself: No antigen is known for it.

The draw for each donor consisted of a single 2.5 ml blood sample. The source material was blood. The rearrangement joins TRBV2 to TRBJ2-7; TCRdb outputs TRBD2, but without DNA this stays unchecked. The source is a human donor with ulcerative colitis or Crohn's disease, or a healthy co-twin of an affected twin (not recorded which). CDR3 residues: CASQMRQVYEQYF.